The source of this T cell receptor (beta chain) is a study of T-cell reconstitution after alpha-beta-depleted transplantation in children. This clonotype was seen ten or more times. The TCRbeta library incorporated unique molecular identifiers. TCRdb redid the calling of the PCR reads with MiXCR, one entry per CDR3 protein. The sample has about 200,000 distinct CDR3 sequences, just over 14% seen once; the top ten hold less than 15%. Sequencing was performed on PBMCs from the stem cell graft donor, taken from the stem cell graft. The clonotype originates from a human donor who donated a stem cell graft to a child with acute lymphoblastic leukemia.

The CDR3 DNA reads as TGTGCCATCAGTGAGTCGACTTCGAAAAACATTCAGTACTTC. It codes for CAISESTSKNIQYF. The rearrangement links TRBV10-3 to TRBJ2-4; D is unclear. Germline-derived CDR1 and CDR2 are ENHRY and SYGVKD. The CDR3 consists of 14 residues. V gave up 0 bases and J gave up 4 bases, with 7 bases separating them.